Listed here is a single TCR beta chain. Its target is not known. The sample comes from a study of T cells in localized non-small cell lung cancer. Study-wide points: Without multi-region sequencing, intratumor heterogeneity could not be excluded.

The protocol was immunoSEQ multiplex PCR, while the TCRdb copy is restricted to in-frame clones and leaves out a portion. The top ten hold over 12% of the sample, which has roughly 26,000 clones, around nine tenths seen once. Trimming left V 5 bases short and J 8 bases short, with 16 bases between. The CDR3 spans 14 residues. The germline gives CDR1 SNHLY, CDR2 FYNNEI. The V call is TRBV2, the J call TRBJ2-1; weak D call: TRBD1 (6 bases). This specimen consisted of peripheral blood, obtained before any cancer treatment. This TCR came from a female donor older than 55 with stage II squamous cell lung carcinoma. The CDR3 region has the DNA TGTGCCAGCAGTAGACAGGCGATATGGGATGAGCAGTTCTTC. Its protein product is CASSRQAIWDEQFF.